Following are 20 T cell receptor beta chains from one sample sequenced in a study of technical replicates of blood from several donors. Generated by immunoSEQ multiplex PCR, the TCRdb table keeps only in-frame clones and is missing some. The sample lists 100,000 or so clones, nearly 97% seen once, with more than 0.2% in the top ten. The source material was T cells isolated from PBMCs. The receptors come from a human donor in good health.

The chain combines TRBV4-1 with TRBJ2-7, with TRBD1 matching over 8 bases. V dropped 2 bases and J dropped 0; count of bases not matched to a gene: 3. The germline CDR1 and CDR2 sequences are MGHRA and YSYEKL. The CDR3 has 15 amino acids. The CDR3 coding sequence is TGCGCCAGCAGCCAACAGGGGGCCCACTCCTACGAGCAGTACTTC. As protein: CASSQQGAHSYEQYF.

The rearrangement uses TRBV10-3 and TRBJ2-3; TRBD2 is a possible D gene (5 bases). The V end lost 10 bases, the J end lost 2 bases, and 19 bases lay between the germline ends. CDR3 size: 15 residues. Germline CDR1 ENHRY, CDR2 SYGVKD. CDR3 coding DNA: TGTGCCACTTCATGGAGGAGGCTAGACACAGATACGCAGTATTTT. Translation: CATSWRRLDTDTQYF.

This chain joins TRBV14 and TRBJ2-2; the D gene is possibly TRBD1 (5 bases). The CDR3 spans 16 residues. Trimming removed 0 bases from V and 0 bases from J, with 8 bases in between. Germline CDR1 and CDR2: SGHDN and FVKESK. The CDR3 loop reads CASSQDLTANTGELFF. DNA of the CDR3: TGTGCCAGCAGCCAAGATCTGACAGCGAACACCGGGGAGCTGTTTTTT.

J is TRBJ1-3 and V is TRBV28, with D possibly matching TRBD1 (6 bases). Between the trimmed V and J ends, which lost 6 bases and 8 bases, there was a span of 14 bases. There are 13 residues in the CDR3. Germline assignment: CDR1 MDHEN and CDR2 SYDVKM. CDR3 DNA sequence: TGTGCCAGCAGGGGGACACGCTCTGACACCATATATTTT. Protein sequence: CASRGTRSDTIYF.

The V call is TRBV19, the J call TRBJ2-7, with a weak D call TRBD1 (6 bases). Germline CDR1 and CDR2: LNHDA and SQIVND (reference sequence). V dropped 8 bases and J dropped 2 bases, with 19 bases sitting between them. The CDR3 spans 15 residues. DNA of the CDR3: TGTGCCAGTGCCTCAGGGGCTTGGCCTACCTACGAGCAGTACTTC. As protein: CASASGAWPTYEQYF.

The chain is built from TRBV11-3 and TRBJ2-7; D is possibly TRBD2 (5 bases). The germline CDR1 and CDR2 sequences are SGHNT and YENEEA. Trimming took 5 bases from V and 2 from J, leaving 19 bases between them. This CDR3 is built from 16 residues. The DNA of the CDR3 is TGTGCCAGCAGCCGGCGGGCCACGTCGCCTCCCTACGAGCAGTACTTC. Its translation is CASSRRATSPPYEQYF. Full variable domain (outside the CDR3, taken from reference TRBV11-3 and TRBJ2-7): EAGVVQSPRYKIIEKKQPVAFWCNPISGHNTLYWYLQNLGQGPELLIRYENEEAVDDSQLPKDRFSAERLKGVDSTLKIQPAELGDSAVYLCASSRRATSPPYEQYFGPGTRLTVT.

This CDR3 reads CASSPGVEETQYF. In DNA, the CDR3 is TGCGCCAGCAGCCCCGGGGTCGAAGAGACCCAGTACTTC. The V call is TRBV5-1, the J call TRBJ2-5; maybe TRBD2 (5 bases). V lost 4 bases, J lost 3 bases, and 10 bases lay in between. Germline lookup yields CDR1 SGHRS and CDR2 YFSETQ. The CDR3 sequence is 13 residues long.

This clone has more than one count but fewer than ten. This chain joins TRBV30 and TRBJ1-5; TRBD1 is a possible D gene (6 bases). Trimming took 3 bases from V and 5 from J, leaving 11 bases between them. The CDR3 covers 13 residues. Germline V lookup: CDR1 GTSNPN, CDR2 SVGIG (reference sequence). This chain's CDR3 is CAWRKGVHQPQHF. The CDR3 DNA is TGTGCCTGGAGAAAGGGGGTTCATCAGCCCCAGCATTTT.

The chain couples TRBV5-4 to TRBJ2-3; a possible D gene is TRBD2 (6 bases). The ends were cut back, 4 bases at V and 0 bases at J, with 15 bases in the middle. From germline, CDR1 is SGHNT and CDR2 YYREEE (reference sequence). CDR3 length equals 16 residues. The CDR3 DNA sequence: TGTGCCAGCAGCCCCTTCCGGGAGACGAGCACAGATACGCAGTATTTT. Its translation is CASSPFRETSTDTQYF.

This clone was recorded once. This sequence joins TRBV9 and TRBJ2-1, with a possible D match to TRBD2 (6 bases). This CDR3 has 15 residues. Between the trimmed V and J ends, which lost 1 base and 5 bases, there was a span of 13 bases. The V gene's germline CDR1 is SGDLS and CDR2 YYNGEE. The CDR3 here is CASSVSAGIDNEQFF. In DNA, the CDR3 is TGTGCCAGCAGCGTATCGGCGGGGATAGACAATGAGCAGTTCTTC.

The chain has TRBV5-1 and TRBJ2-1, with 14 bases fitting TRBD2. The junction had 6 bases not matched to a gene; V was cut back by 0 bases and J by 4 bases. The CDR3 covers 18 residues. The V gene's germline CDR1 is SGHRS and CDR2 YFSETQ. CDR3 in amino acids: CASSLGLAGGVLYNEQFF. For the CDR3, the DNA is TGCGCCAGCAGCTTGGGACTAGCGGGGGGGGTTCTGTACAATGAGCAGTTCTTC.

The J gene is TRBJ1-3, the V gene TRBV29-1; TRBD1 might be the D (6 bases). CDR1 is SQVTM and CDR2 is ANQGSEA in the germline V gene. Deletions cut 5 bases from V and 0 bases from J, with 17 bases between. The CDR3 is made up of 16 amino acids. The CDR3 is CSVSTGTPYSGNTIYF. CDR3 coding DNA: TGCAGCGTTAGCACTGGGACACCCTACTCTGGAAACACCATATATTTT.

This sequence joins TRBV11-2 and TRBJ2-1; 11 bases match TRBD2. V trimming: 4 bases; J trimming: 10 bases; junction bases outside the gene matches: 9. The CDR3 length is 15 residues. Germline loops: CDR1 SGHAT, CDR2 FQNNGV. The CDR3 region is CASSSGLAASWEQFF. The CDR3 DNA is TGTGCCAGCAGCTCGGGACTAGCGGCCTCGTGGGAGCAGTTCTTC.

The V gene is TRBV4-1, the J gene TRBJ1-4; 7 bases fit TRBD1. Germline CDR1 is MGHRA and CDR2 is YSYEKL. This CDR3 is built from 14 residues. Trimming removed 1 base from V and 8 bases from J; junction bases left unmatched: 4. The CDR3 protein is CASSQVGGAEKLFF. The CDR3 bases are TGCGCCAGCAGCCAAGTAGGGGGCGCGGAAAAACTGTTTTTT.

The V and J genes are TRBV7-9 and TRBJ2-7; TRBD2 matches 8 bases. V gave up 5 bases and J gave up 4 bases; unmatched junction bases: 19. The CDR3 length is 18 residues. CDR1 and CDR2 (germline): SEHNR, FQNEAQ (reference sequence). DNA for the CDR3: TGTGCCAGCAGCCCACGATTCTCTACGGTAGCGGGGAGATACGAGCAGTACTTC. Its translation is CASSPRFSTVAGRYEQYF. Based on the CDR3 plus reference TRBV7-9 and TRBJ2-7, the full variable domain is DTGVSQNPRHKITKRGQNVTFRCDPISEHNRLYWYRQTLGQGPEFLTYFQNEAQLEKSRLLSDRFSAERPKGSFSTLEIQRTEQGDSAMYLCASSPRFSTVAGRYEQYFGPGTRLTVT.

This clone was recorded only once. The rearrangement uses TRBV7-9 and TRBJ2-7, with 7 positions matching TRBD2. There are 14 residues in the CDR3. Germline V CDR1 and CDR2: SEHNR, FQNEAQ (reference sequence). V dropped 2 bases and J dropped 0; count of bases not matched to a gene: 1. The chain's CDR3 is CASSLTSDSYEQYF. The CDR3 coding sequence is TGTGCCAGCAGCTTAACTAGCGACTCCTACGAGCAGTACTTC.

The chain's CDR3 is CASSRLAGGTDTQYF. In DNA, the CDR3 is TGTGCCAGCAGCCGACTAGCGGGGGGCACAGATACGCAGTATTTT. This chain links TRBV13 with TRBJ2-3; 12 bases match TRBD2. This CDR3 has 15 residues. V gave up 5 bases and J gave up 1 base; unmatched junction bases: 1. In germline, CDR1 is PRHDT, CDR2 FYEKMQ (reference sequence).

The chain couples TRBV5-5 to TRBJ1-2; the D is unclear. Trimming stripped 1 base from V and 8 bases from J, with 9 bases between. The germline CDR1 and CDR2 sequences are SGHKS and YYEKEE (reference sequence). The CDR3 is 12 amino acids. The CDR3 DNA follows: TGTGCCAGCAGCTTGAGTTCGAGGGGCTACACCTTC. Translated: CASSLSSRGYTF.

The genes are TRBV5-6 and TRBJ1-1; tentative D call: TRBD1 (5 bases). With 3 bases removed from V and 5 bases from J, the gap between germline ends came to 17 bases. The CDR3 is 15 residues long. Per germline, CDR1 SGHDT and CDR2 YYEEEE. CDR3 in DNA: TGTGCCAGCAGCTCTCCCGTACAGGCGAAAACTGAAGCTTTCTTT. Residues: CASSSPVQAKTEAFF.

The genes are TRBV5-4 and TRBJ2-3; tentative D call: TRBD2 (7 bases). The CDR3 has 13 residues. Germline V gene lookup returns CDR1 SGHNT and CDR2 YYREEE (reference sequence). The ends were cut back, 9 bases at V and 1 base at J, with 12 bases in the middle. The CDR3 loop reads CATRGAGTDTQYF. The CDR3 nucleotides read TGTGCCACTCGGGGGGCCGGCACAGATACGCAGTATTTT.